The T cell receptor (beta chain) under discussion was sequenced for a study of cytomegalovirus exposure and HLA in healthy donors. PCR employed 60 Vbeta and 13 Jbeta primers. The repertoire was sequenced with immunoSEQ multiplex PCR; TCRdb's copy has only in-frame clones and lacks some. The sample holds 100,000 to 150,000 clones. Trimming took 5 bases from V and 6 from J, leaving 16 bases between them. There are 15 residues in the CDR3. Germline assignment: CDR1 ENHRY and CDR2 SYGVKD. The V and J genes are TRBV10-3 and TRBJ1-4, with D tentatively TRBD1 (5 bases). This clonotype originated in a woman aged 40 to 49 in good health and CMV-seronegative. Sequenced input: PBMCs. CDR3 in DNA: TGTGCCATCAGTAACCAGGGACTTCGGCATGAAAAACTGTTTTTT. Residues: CAISNQGLRHEKLFF.